This TCR beta chain was captured by sequencing in a study of spatial heterogeneity in lung cancer (dated 2019 in TCRdb). General notes on the study: Beta-chain transcripts were consistently detected in greater numbers than alpha-chain transcripts, which likely reflects a higher abundance of beta-chain transcripts. TCR alpha and beta repertoires were quantitatively compared across multiple tumor regions, matched nontumor lung and blood in non-small cell lung cancer. Nonsynonymous mutation counts, determined by whole-exome sequencing of tumor tissue, were related to features of the TCR repertoire. Both alpha and beta chains were TCR-sequenced in samples taken at surgery, namely 220 tumor regions, more than 62 matched nontumor lung samples and around 53 PBMC samples. In the raw uncorrected reads, each unique combination of TCR and UMI appeared more than ten times on average. The study at large found these results: Confirming at a functional level the hypothesis that regional TCRs recognize regional mutations was considered to require additional single-cell paired TCR alpha and beta sequencing. Ubiquitous expanded tumor TCRs showed up in blood more often at tumor resection than at routine follow-up.

The label giving this sample's time point can be read as: sample taken at primary tumor resection. Without any cell sorting, TCR sequencing was performed on whole RNA extracted either from tumor and nontumor lung tissue or from cryopreserved PBMC samples. The donors were fewer than 90 patients from the lung TRACERx cohort who had early-stage, untreated non-small cell lung cancer. Patients were selected for TCR sequencing only if sufficient RNA was available from at least two tumor regions. Libraries were built with 5' RACE. TCRdb shows the sequencer as NextSeq 500. In the TCR library protocol, a unique molecular identifier was attached to each TCR cDNA molecule so that PCR and sequencing errors could be corrected. Concerning the study's data processing: TCR identification, UMI-based error correction and CDR3 extraction were performed with Decombinator tools. TCRs above a frequency of 2 per 1,000, corresponding to the top 1% of the tumor frequency distribution, were defined as expanded. Each repertoire was subsampled 100 times to 5,000 TCRs, after which Renyi diversity was computed with the R vegan package. To build CDR3 similarity networks, amino acid triplet string-kernel similarity was used, and CDR3s were connected when their pairwise similarity was above 0.82. TCRdb trimmed public reads at Q25 via fastp, called clones via MiXCR and kept in-frame beta chains. One record per CDR3 amino acid sequence lists the most common genes and DNA. The V and J calls here are based on TCRdb, not the publication. The sample has more than 75,000 distinct CDR3 sequences on record, around an eighth of them singletons. Of the sample, about 4.5% falls within the top ten clones.

This clonotype has just a few counts. Which antigen it targets is not known. Base-call qualities are not available, and no considerably larger clone is one nucleotide away. Sequenced material: PBMCs, taken at surgery. This receptor was identified in a male donor with early-stage non-small cell lung cancer.

The DNA is TGTGCCAGCAGTGGCTACAGGGGGGAGCTGTTTTTT. This yields the protein CASSGYRGELFF. Here the chain combines TRBV2 and TRBJ2-2; TRBD1 might be the D gene, on 5 matching bases. Trimming takes 4 bases from V and 8 bases from J, and the germline ends sit 8 bases apart. From the cysteine through the phenylalanine, the CDR3 covers 12 amino acids. The read is trimmed to its CDR3 DNA, 36 bases read in frame from base 1. Taken from the germline V gene, the CDR1 and CDR2 loops are SNHLY and FYNNEI. Where the CDR3 stops, the reference TRBV2 and TRBJ2-2 genes take over; the full variable domain is EPEVTQTPSHQVTQMGQEVILRCVPISNHLYFYWYRQILGQKVEFLVSFYNNEISEKSEIFDDQFSVERPDGSNFTLKIRSTKLEDSAMYFCASSGYRGELFFGEGSRLTVL.